The 25 T cell receptor beta chains in this list originate from one sample, sequenced in a study of T cell responses to AZD1222 COVID-19 vaccine. The table came from immunoSEQ multiplex PCR; TCRdb's copy has only in-frame clones and leaves some out. The sample includes under 20,000 clones, roughly 81% of them seen just once. The sequencing here drew on peripheral blood, taken 28 days after the second AZD1222 dose. The origin of the receptors is an adult who received the AZD1222 COVID-19 vaccine.

The V call is TRBV11-3, the J call TRBJ2-3; 12 positions match TRBD2. After removal of 5 bases from V and 4 bases from J, the junction contained 10 bases not matched to a gene. The V gene's germline CDR1 is SGHNT and CDR2 YENEEA. The CDR3 contains 17 residues. The CDR3 is CASSRRRTSGIPDTQYF. Here the CDR3 DNA reads TGTGCCAGCAGCAGACGGAGGACTAGCGGGATCCCAGATACGCAGTATTTT.

V and J are TRBV29-1 and TRBJ2-3; TRBD1 or TRBD2 may be the D gene (6 bases each). The CDR3 totals 14 residues. Trimming left V 7 bases short and J 1 base short, with 15 bases between. CDR1 SQVTM and CDR2 ANQGSEA come from the germline V gene. CDR3 amino acids: CSGARRGGTDTQYF. DNA of the CDR3: TGCAGCGGCGCACGGAGGGGGGGCACAGATACGCAGTATTTT.

The chain links TRBV5-1 to TRBJ1-1, with 7 nucleotides matching TRBD1. This CDR3 has 15 amino acids. CDR1 and CDR2 from the germline V gene are SGHRS and YFSETQ. J was trimmed by 4 bases and V by 2 bases; bases with no gene match: 8. The CDR3 coding sequence is TGCGCCAGCAGCTTTGGTACAAGGGGGCTCACTGAAGCTTTCTTT. Translated: CASSFGTRGLTEAFF.

The rearrangement links TRBV5-1 to TRBJ2-2; unclear D gene. The CDR3 sequence is 15 residues long. Germline-derived CDR1 and CDR2 are SGHRS and YFSETQ. The ends were cut back, 0 bases at V and 0 bases at J, with 6 bases in the middle. The CDR3 protein is CASSLAGSNTGELFF. The CDR3 region has the DNA TGCGCCAGCAGCTTGGCAGGATCGAACACCGGGGAGCTGTTTTTT.

The V and J genes are TRBV5-5 and TRBJ2-5, with D tentatively TRBD1 (6 bases). The germline CDR1 and CDR2 sequences are SGHKS and YYEKEE (reference sequence). The CDR3 is 14 residues long. V shed 7 bases and J shed 5 bases, with 18 bases lying between them. This CDR3 reads CASALDRATETQYF. The CDR3 DNA follows: TGTGCCAGCGCCCTGGACAGAGCGACGGAGACCCAGTACTTC. The variable domain in full, with the rest retrieved from reference TRBV5-5 and TRBJ2-5, is DAGVTQSPTHLIKTRGQQVTLRCSPISGHKSVSWYQQVLGQGPQFIFQYYEKEERGRGNFPDRFSARQFPNYSSELNVNALLLGDSALYLCASALDRATETQYFGPGTRLLVL.

This clone was seen once. This chain connects TRBV7-2 to TRBJ2-5; D uncertain. The CDR3 consists of 13 residues. CDR1 is SGHTA and CDR2 is FQGNSA in the germline V gene. Trimming cost V 2 bases and J 6 bases, with 10 bases left between them. DNA of the CDR3: TGTGCCAGCAGCTTATCGGTTGACCAGACCCAGTACTTC. Its protein product is CASSLSVDQTQYF.

J is TRBJ2-5 and V is TRBV19; 7 nucleotides agree with TRBD1. The germline V gene encodes CDR1 LNHDA and CDR2 SQIVND (reference sequence). CDR3 length: 15 amino acids. Trimming cost V 5 bases and J 10 bases; bases outside gene matches: 16. In nucleotides, the CDR3 is TGTGCCAGTAGTTTCGACAGGGTTGAGTTGCAGGGCCAGTACTTC. This gives the protein CASSFDRVELQGQYF.

V and J are TRBV14 and TRBJ1-6; the D is unclear. Germline V CDR1 and CDR2: SGHDN, FVKESK. Trimming took 3 bases from V and 7 from J, leaving 16 bases between them. The CDR3 length is 16 residues. The CDR3 region is CASSQRWGIGNSPLHF. CDR3 in DNA: TGTGCCAGCAGCCAGCGGTGGGGAATCGGGAATTCACCCCTCCACTTT. Together with reference TRBV14 and TRBJ1-6, the CDR3 gives the full variable domain: EAGVTQFPSHSVIEKGQTVTLRCDPISGHDNLYWYRRVMGKEIKFLLHFVKESKQDESGMPNNRFLAERTGGTYSTLKVQPAELEDSGVYFCASSQRWGIGNSPLHFGNGTRLTVT.

The table lists this clone with a few counts. J is TRBJ2-1 and V is TRBV29-1, with 7 bases aligning to TRBD2. V gave up 6 bases and J gave up 7 bases; unmatched junction bases: 9. Germline V gives CDR1 SQVTM, CDR2 ANQGSEA. The CDR3 spans 13 residues. CDR3 DNA sequence: TGCAGCGTCCGAACCGGGACTACGAATGAGCAGTTCTTC. This sequence encodes CSVRTGTTNEQFF.

J is TRBJ1-4 and V is TRBV5-4; 7 bases are a match to TRBD1. The CDR3 runs to 14 residues. With 3 bases clipped from V and 5 bases from J, the junction kept 4 bases outside the gene matches. Germline V lookup: CDR1 SGHNT, CDR2 YYREEE (reference sequence). This CDR3 is CASSSGQRNEKLFF. The CDR3 DNA sequence: TGTGCCAGCAGCTCGGGACAGCGGAATGAAAAACTGTTTTTT.

The V and J genes are TRBV18 and TRBJ2-1, with a possible D match to TRBD1 (6 bases). The germline CDR1 and CDR2 sequences are KGHSH and LQKENI. Trimming took 0 bases from V and 4 from J, leaving 7 bases between them. This CDR3 spans 14 amino acids. CDR3 bases: TGTGCCAGCTCACCACCAACAGGGTACAATGAGCAGTTCTTC. This encodes CASSPPTGYNEQFF.

This clone was detected a few times. The chain recombines TRBV29-1 with TRBJ1-2; D unclear. The germline V gene has CDR1 SQVTM and CDR2 ANQGSEA. The CDR3 sequence is 13 residues long. With 5 bases removed from V and 4 bases from J, the gap between germline ends came to 14 bases. The CDR3 nucleotides read TGCAGCGTTCAGAGGACTACACCCTATGGCTACACCTTC. Protein product: CSVQRTTPYGYTF.

As DNA, the CDR3 is TGTGCCACCAGCAGTATAAGTTTTACTCGGGGGAGCCAGAGCTCCTACAATGAGCAGTTCTTC. It encodes CATSSISFTRGSQSSYNEQFF. The chain links TRBV15 to TRBJ2-1, with D tentatively TRBD2 (6 bases). The CDR3 loop spans 21 amino acids. Germline V gene lookup returns CDR1 LNHNV and CDR2 YYDKDF (reference sequence). V was cut by 3 bases and J by 0 bases, with 27 bases left in between.

The chain links TRBV5-4 to TRBJ1-1; D unresolved. From germline, CDR1 is SGHNT and CDR2 YYREEE (reference sequence). The V end lost 4 bases, the J end lost 6 bases, and 19 bases lay between the germline ends. The CDR3 has 15 amino acids. Here the CDR3 reads CASSMGLPLTAEAFF. DNA for the CDR3: TGTGCCAGCAGCATGGGTCTCCCCCTTACCGCTGAAGCTTTCTTT.

V usage is TRBV10-3 and J usage is TRBJ2-1; D is perhaps TRBD1 (6 bases). V was clipped by 4 bases and J by 10 bases, with 23 bases between them. The length of the CDR3 is 16 residues. CDR1 ENHRY and CDR2 SYGVKD come from the germline V gene. DNA of the CDR3: TGTGCCATCAGTGCCTTCTCCGGGCAGGGGAATGAGGAGCAGTTCTTC. This translates into CAISAFSGQGNEEQFF.

V is TRBV29-1 and J is TRBJ1-1; D not resolved. V was clipped by 6 bases and J by 1 base, with 15 bases between them. Germline V gives CDR1 SQVTM, CDR2 ANQGSEA. The CDR3 totals 14 residues. The CDR3, as DNA: TGCAGCGTGGCCCGGGCAGCGGAGAACACTGAAGCTTTCTTT. Encoded protein: CSVARAAENTEAFF.

CDR3 DNA: TGCGCCAGCAGCTCGAAGGAGGGGGCGGTTACTGAAGCTTTCTTT. This codes for CASSSKEGAVTEAFF. The genes are TRBV5-1 and TRBJ1-1; 7 bases match TRBD1. Trimming at V came to 3 bases and at J to 5 bases, leaving 10 bases not matched to a gene. CDR3 size: 15 residues. Germline assignment: CDR1 SGHRS and CDR2 YFSETQ. Drawing the rest from reference TRBV5-1 and TRBJ1-1, the complete variable domain is KAGVTQTPRYLIKTRGQQVTLSCSPISGHRSVSWYQQTPGQGLQFLFEYFSETQRNKGNFPGRFSGRQFSNSRSEMNVSTLELGDSALYLCASSSKEGAVTEAFFGQGTRLTVV.

The V gene is TRBV4-2, the J gene TRBJ1-5; TRBD1 is a possible D gene (6 bases). Germline CDR1 and CDR2: LGHNA and YNFKEQ. V was cut by 1 base and J by 2 bases, with 9 bases left in between. This CDR3 has 15 amino acids. CDR3 in DNA: TGTGCCAGCAGCCAAGGCCCAGGGGGCAATCAGCCCCAGCATTTT. This sequence encodes CASSQGPGGNQPQHF.

The chain couples TRBV4-3 to TRBJ2-5, with D possibly TRBD1 on 6 matching bases. CDR3 size: 15 residues. Trimming stripped 0 bases from V and 4 bases from J, with 12 bases between. Germline CDR1 is LGHNA and CDR2 is YSLEER. The CDR3 spells CASSQEGTGSETQYF. CDR3 nucleotides: TGCGCCAGCAGCCAAGAGGGAACAGGGTCAGAGACCCAGTACTTC.

The genes are TRBV2 and TRBJ2-1, with 13 bases that match TRBD2. V dropped 7 bases and J dropped 7; count of bases not matched to a gene: 7. The CDR3 spans 15 residues. Per the germline V gene, CDR1 is SNHLY and CDR2 is FYNNEI. CDR3 sequence (DNA): TGTGCCAGCATATGGACTAGCGGGAGAACGAATGAGCAGTTCTTC. Translated, it gives CASIWTSGRTNEQFF.

This rearrangement joins TRBV7-9 to TRBJ1-1; 8 nucleotides line up with TRBD1. Germline V CDR1 and CDR2: SEHNR, FQNEAQ (reference sequence). The CDR3 has 13 residues. V shed 5 bases, J shed 10 bases, and the junction held 9 bases outside the gene matches. Here the CDR3 reads CASSTRQGISAFF. The CDR3 DNA follows: TGTGCCAGCAGCACCCGACAGGGGATCTCAGCTTTCTTT. The variable domain in full, completed from reference TRBV7-9 and TRBJ1-1, reads DTGVSQNPRHKITKRGQNVTFRCDPISEHNRLYWYRQTLGQGPEFLTYFQNEAQLEKSRLLSDRFSAERPKGSFSTLEIQRTEQGDSAMYLCASSTRQGISAFFGQGTRLTVV.

The CDR3 protein is CASSPGGGSSNTEAFF. The CDR3 coding sequence is TGTGCCAGCAGCCCTGGGGGGGGGTCTTCGAACACTGAAGCTTTCTTT. V is TRBV11-3 and J is TRBJ1-1; D might be TRBD1 (5 bases). V was clipped by 5 bases and J by 1 base, with 17 bases between them. The CDR3 runs 16 residues. The V gene's germline CDR1 is SGHNT and CDR2 YENEEA.

This sequence joins TRBV7-2 and TRBJ1-1, with 7 nucleotides matching TRBD1. V dropped 5 bases and J dropped 1; count of bases not matched to a gene: 7. CDR3 length: 15 residues. The germline CDR1 and CDR2 sequences are SGHTA and FQGNSA. CDR3 amino acids: CASSLLQGRNTEAFF. In nucleotides, the CDR3 is TGTGCCAGCAGCCTATTACAGGGGAGGAACACTGAAGCTTTCTTT.

The gene calls are TRBV18 and TRBJ2-1, with 12 bases identical to TRBD2. Trimming removed 3 bases from V and 9 bases from J; junction bases left unmatched: 3. From germline, CDR1 is KGHSH and CDR2 LQKENI. This CDR3 is built from 14 residues. CDR3 nucleotides: TGTGCCAGCTCACCGACTAGCGGGGGACTTGAGCAGTTCTTC. Protein: CASSPTSGGLEQFF.

V is TRBV2 and J is TRBJ1-1; TRBD1 agrees at 9 bases. Per germline, CDR1 SNHLY and CDR2 FYNNEI. The CDR3 runs to 13 residues. J lost 6 bases, V lost 7 bases, and 6 bases had no gene match. The CDR3 region is CASTLDRGAEAFF. The CDR3, as DNA: TGTGCCAGCACGCTAGACAGGGGGGCTGAAGCTTTCTTT.